Listed below are T cell receptor beta chains from one sample, sequenced in a study of T cell changes during pregnancy in multiple sclerosis. TCRdb keeps only in-frame clones here, not all; method: immunoSEQ multiplex PCR. The repertoire holds 40,000 or so clones, with more than 90% as singletons. The material was peripheral blood, obtained in the third trimester of pregnancy. The receptors derive from a female donor in good health, enrolled as a control in a pregnancy study. Both conserved end residues are part of each CDR3. A D gene is named only where the DNA matches it firmly. Rows may omit the clone size; those that give it use once, few, many or a size class.

d_gene	abundance	v_gene	j_gene	CDR3nt	CDR3aa
TRBD1	once	TRBV6-1	TRBJ2-2	TGTGCCAGCAGTGTAAGACAGGGGTCGAACACCGGGGAGCTGTTTTTT	CASSVRQGSNTGELFF
-	-	TRBV28	TRBJ2-4	TGTGCCAGCAGTAATGGGGGCCAAGGCAAAAACATTCAGTACTTC	CASSNGGQGKNIQYF
-	once	TRBV10-3	TRBJ2-7	TGTGCCATCAGTGAGGAGGGGGGGCCACGTAACGAGCAGTACTTC	CAISEEGGPRNEQYF
-	-	TRBV5-4	TRBJ1-4	TGTGCCAGCAGCCTGGGGGGGGTTGCAACTAATGAAAAACTGTTTTTT	CASSLGGVATNEKLFF
-	-	TRBV4-3	TRBJ2-5	TGCGCCAGCAGCCAAGATGGTCCATACTACCAAGAGACCCAGTACTTC	CASSQDGPYYQETQYF
-	-	TRBV6-1	TRBJ1-3	TGTGCCAGCAGTGAGGTCAGGGACTCTGCCGGAAACACCATATATTTT	CASSEVRDSAGNTIYF
-	once	TRBV9	TRBJ2-6	TGTGCCAGCAGCGTACCAGGGCTCCGCTCTGGGGCCAACGTCCTGACTTTC	CASSVPGLRSGANVLTF
TRBD2	-	TRBV28	TRBJ2-1	TGTGCCAGCAGCCCTACTAGCGGGAGGGACTACAATGAGCAGTTCTTC	CASSPTSGRDYNEQFF
-	-	TRBV29-1	TRBJ2-1	TGCAGCGTTTCGACAGGGAGGAATGAGCAGTTCTTC	CSVSTGRNEQFF
-	-	TRBV7-2	TRBJ1-5	TGTGCCAGCAGCTTAATCTCCAGTATCAATCAGCCCCAGCATTTT	CASSLISSINQPQHF
-	-	TRBV2	TRBJ1-1	TGTGCCAGCAGCCGAACCCCGGGAAACACTGAAGCTTTCTTT	CASSRTPGNTEAFF
TRBD1	-	TRBV27	TRBJ1-2	TGTGCCAGCAGTTCGACAGGGGGCTGGGGCTATGGCTACACCTTC	CASSSTGGWGYGYTF
TRBD1	-	TRBV15	TRBJ2-2	TGTGCCACCTCAAGGGACAGGGGGCCCACCGGGGAGCTGTTTTTT	CATSRDRGPTGELFF
-	-	TRBV7-3	TRBJ2-1	TGTGCCAGCAGCTTAGGTTTAAGGGGCCCCTACAATGAGCAGTTCTTC	CASSLGLRGPYNEQFF
TRBD1	-	TRBV6-5	TRBJ2-7	TGTGCCAGCAGTTGGGCCGGGACAGACTACGAGCAGTACTTC	CASSWAGTDYEQYF
TRBD1	once	TRBV19	TRBJ1-2	TGTGCCAGTAGTTCAGAACAGGGGGCGTTCGGCTACACCTTC	CASSSEQGAFGYTF
TRBD1	-	TRBV4-2	TRBJ2-7	TGTGCCAGCAGCCAAGATCGAACAGGGGGCGGGTTAGGGCAGTACTTC	CASSQDRTGGGLGQYF
TRBD1	-	TRBV28	TRBJ1-2	TGTGCCAGCAGTTACAGGGGTAGGGACTATGGCTACACCTTC	CASSYRGRDYGYTF
TRBD2	-	TRBV19	TRBJ2-2	TGTGCCAGTAGTCCGACTAGCGGGGGAACCGGGGAGCTGTTTTTT	CASSPTSGGTGELFF
TRBD2	once	TRBV25-1	TRBJ2-5	TGTGCCAGCAGTGACGGACTAGTTGGTGACTTC	CASSDGLVGDF
-	-	TRBV2	TRBJ1-5	TGTGCCAGCAGTCCCCAGAGAGGGAGCAATCAGCCCCAGCATTTT	CASSPQRGSNQPQHF
-	-	TRBV12-5	TRBJ1-1	TGTGCTAGTGGCCTAAACCTACAGATCTTT	CASGLNLQIF
TRBD1	-	TRBV6-5	TRBJ1-3	TGTGCCAGCACCTCGGACAGGGTCTCTGGAAACACCATATATTTT	CASTSDRVSGNTIYF
-	-	TRBV19	TRBJ2-2	TGTGCCAGTAGTGGGCCAAGGGGGTACGCCGGGGAGCTGTTTTTT	CASSGPRGYAGELFF
-	-	TRBV5-4	TRBJ1-3	TGTGCCAGCAGTTCACCAGGGCCCTCTGGAAACACCATATATTTT	CASSSPGPSGNTIYF
TRBD1	-	TRBV18	TRBJ2-2	TGTGCCAGCTCACCTCTCGGGACAGGGGAGACCGGGGAGCTGTTTTTT	CASSPLGTGETGELFF
TRBD1	-	TRBV4-1	TRBJ1-2	TGCGCCAGCAGCCAGGGGGTAGGGGACAGTCACCCCGCTAACTATGGCTACACCTTC	CASSQGVGDSHPANYGYTF
-	-	TRBV7-2	TRBJ1-2	TGTGCCAGCAGCTCGCGGTGGGGGGGAGACTATGGCTACACCTTC	CASSSRWGGDYGYTF
-	-	TRBV25-1	TRBJ2-7	TGTGCCAGCAGTCCGACAGGCAAATACGAGCAGTACTTC	CASSPTGKYEQYF
-	-	TRBV6-6	TRBJ1-4	TGTGCCAGCAGCAGACAGGAAAAACTGTTTTTT	CASSRQEKLFF
-	-	TRBV19	TRBJ1-5	TGTGCCAGTAGCCCACAGGGTCGGGGCAATCAGCCCCAGCATTTT	CASSPQGRGNQPQHF
-	-	TRBV11-3	TRBJ2-1	TGTGCCAGCAGCTTAGTGCGGAGCTCCTACAATGAGCAGTTCTTC	CASSLVRSSYNEQFF
-	-	TRBV27	TRBJ1-1	TGTGCCAGCAGTACGCTAGTTGGGACTGAAGCTTTCTTT	CASSTLVGTEAFF
TRBD2	-	TRBV6-4	TRBJ2-1	TGTGCCAGCAGTGACCTAGCGGGGGGTTCCTACAATGAGCAGTTCTTC	CASSDLAGGSYNEQFF
TRBD1	few	TRBV30	TRBJ1-1	TGTGCCTGGAGTGTACCCAATGGACAGGGGAACACTGAAGCTTTCTTT	CAWSVPNGQGNTEAFF
-	-	TRBV15	TRBJ1-2	TGTGCCACCAGCAGAAGCAGGGCTGGCTACACCTTC	CATSRSRAGYTF
-	once	TRBV11-3	TRBJ2-1	TGTGCCAGCAGCTTAGGGCTAGCAGGCAATGAGCAGTTCTTC	CASSLGLAGNEQFF
TRBD2	medium-sized	TRBV4-2	TRBJ2-1	TGTGCCAGCAGCCAAGATCGGGGGGATGAGCAGTTCTTC	CASSQDRGDEQFF